Here is one TCR beta chain with its context. Its antigen target is currently unknown. No much larger clonotype is one base removed from it; base qualities were not supplied. TCRbeta CDR3 regions were amplified from genomic DNA by means of the immunoSEQ Assay, a bias-controlled multiplex PCR. The authors' analysis ran thus. The number of nucleated cells in each sample was estimated from the amplification of reference gene primers within the assay. To quantify the absolute abundance of each unique TCRbeta CDR3 rearrangement, sequence reads were collapsed and filtered. For each sample, productive Simpson clonality was calculated by taking the square root of Simpson's diversity index across productive rearrangements. TCRdb obtained this table from immuneACCESS and retained in-frame rearrangements with V and J assigned. These tables miss some clones; where compared with another copy, unresolved V genes account for less than half of the shortfall, and the remainder is unexplained. D and trimming were read from the DNA, whereas the V and J calls and clone size are those reported in that table. For this sample there are 200,000 or so clones; 65% to 90% appear just once. The ten largest clonotypes hold approximately 2.4% of the sample.

This specimen comes from a study of blood T cell repertoires in COVID-19 (dated by TCRdb to the early 2020s). Study-wide context: Samples covering the acute and convalescent phases of COVID-19 were provided by collaborators in the United States, Italy and Spain. The material from the prospective study consisted of cDNA or gDNA derived from T cells, B-cell-depleted T cells, or PBMCs. The dataset comprised deeply sampled blood TCRbeta repertoires from subjects exposed to, actively infected with, or recovered from COVID-19. The repertoires were made available in a free public database intended to serve as a resource for research on the immune response to SARS-CoV-2. Samples came from the ongoing ImmuneRACE study (first 160 participants) plus 1,254 subjects from 6 global collaborators. A de-identified subject ID, COVID-19 status, age in years and sex were almost always included in the sample metadata. Where available, HLA class I and class II types were obtained from metadata supplied by the sample provider rather than from assay-based typing.

From a lookup of the germline V gene, CDR1 and CDR2 are SQVTM and ANQGSEA. The CDR3 runs 13 residues from the cysteine to the phenylalanine. Only CDR3 DNA is held: 39 bases, read in frame from base 1. Beyond this particular receptor, the publication reports: Clinical and demographic metadata were provided uncurated, with the amount varying by source and participant.

A second Seattle source provided samples from volunteer blood donors who had recovered from COVID-19. Each collaborating institution followed its own protocols to collect whole blood in K2EDTA tubes. For TCRbeta analysis, collaborators shipped samples as frozen whole blood, isolated PBMCs, or DNA extracted from either of those sample types. The chain employs TRBV29-1 and TRBJ2-7; TRBD1 lines up with 9 middle nucleotides. The sample was peripheral blood. The receptor comes from a man aged 40-49 years who had recovered from COVID-19. Read as DNA, the sequence is TGCAACCTAGTGGGACAGGGTGTGAACGAGCAGTACTTC. Its coded protein is CNLVGQGVNEQYF.